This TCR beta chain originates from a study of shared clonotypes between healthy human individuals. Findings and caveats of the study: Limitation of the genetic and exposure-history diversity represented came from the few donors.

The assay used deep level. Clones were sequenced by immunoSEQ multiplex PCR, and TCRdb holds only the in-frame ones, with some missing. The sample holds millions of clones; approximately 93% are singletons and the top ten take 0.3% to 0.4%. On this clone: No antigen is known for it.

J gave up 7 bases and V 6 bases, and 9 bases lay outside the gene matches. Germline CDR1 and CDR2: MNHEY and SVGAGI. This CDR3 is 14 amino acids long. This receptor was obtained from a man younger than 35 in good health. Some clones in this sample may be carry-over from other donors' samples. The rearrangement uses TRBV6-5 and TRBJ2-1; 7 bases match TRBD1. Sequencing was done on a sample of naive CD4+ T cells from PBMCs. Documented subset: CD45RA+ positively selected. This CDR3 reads CASSRTLQGNEQFF. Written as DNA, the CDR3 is TGTGCCAGCAGCCGGACCCTACAGGGGAATGAGCAGTTCTTC.